The clone carrying this TCR beta chain has more than one count but fewer than ten. The antigen is undetermined. The table came from immunoSEQ multiplex PCR; TCRdb's copy has only in-frame clones and leaves some out. The sample includes roughly 120,000 clones, around nine tenths of them seen just once. Second-dose timings of about 4 or about 12 weeks were pooled. The data belong to a study of T cell responses to AZD1222 COVID-19 vaccine. Study observations and caveats: Clonal diversity was possibly underestimated, and the donors were mostly white British, with more females. The breadth and depth of Spike-specific TCRs increased once two AZD1222 doses had been given.

The origin of this receptor is an adult who received the AZD1222 COVID-19 vaccine. The source was peripheral blood, collected 28 days after the second AZD1222 dose.

CDR3 nucleotide sequence: TGTGCCAGCAGCTTGGGGCTAGCGGGAGGCACAGATACGCAGTATTTT. Its protein product is CASSLGLAGGTDTQYF. The rearrangement links TRBV5-4 to TRBJ2-3; the match to TRBD2 covers 10 bases. The germline V gene encodes CDR1 SGHNT and CDR2 YYREEE (reference sequence). J lost 1 base, V lost 0 bases, and 2 bases had no gene match. CDR3 length: 16 residues.